The sequence of this T cell receptor beta chain was determined in a study of beta chain features in type 1 diabetes. Whole-study results and caveats: TCRB CDR3s from Type 1 diabetes patients were moderately but significantly shorter in all four CD4+ subsets.

What was sequenced were expressed TCRB transcripts, since all of the isolated RNA had been reverse transcribed. Method: immunoSEQ multiplex PCR; TCRdb's copy keeps in-frame clones and lacks some. This table has a few hundred thousand clones, around 16% appearing once. Notes on this clone: The target antigen is unknown. Other nucleotide sequences in the sample specify the same CDR3.

The germline V gene has CDR1 SGHTA and CDR2 FQGNSA. V lost 2 bases to trimming and J lost 3 bases, with 5 bases between them. The CDR3 runs to 12 residues. Sequencing was carried out using naive CD4+ T cells from blood. The clonotype comes from a young man with type 1 diabetes. V and J are TRBV7-2 and TRBJ2-7, with D hard to call. In nucleotides, the CDR3 is TGTGCCAGCAGCTTACTGGGCTACGAGCAGTACTTC. Its translation: CASSLLGYEQYF.